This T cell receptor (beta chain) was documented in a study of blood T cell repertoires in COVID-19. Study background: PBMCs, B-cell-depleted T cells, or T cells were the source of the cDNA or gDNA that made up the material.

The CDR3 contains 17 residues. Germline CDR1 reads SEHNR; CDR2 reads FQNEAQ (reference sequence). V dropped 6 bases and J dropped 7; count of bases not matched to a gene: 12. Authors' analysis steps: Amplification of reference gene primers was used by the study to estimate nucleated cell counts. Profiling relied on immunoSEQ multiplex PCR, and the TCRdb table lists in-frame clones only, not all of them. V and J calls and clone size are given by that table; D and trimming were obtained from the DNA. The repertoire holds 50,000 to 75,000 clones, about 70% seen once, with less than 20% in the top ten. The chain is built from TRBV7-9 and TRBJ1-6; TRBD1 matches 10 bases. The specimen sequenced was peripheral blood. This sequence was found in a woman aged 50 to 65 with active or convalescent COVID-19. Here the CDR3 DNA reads TGTGCCAGCAGATTCCGATTCCCGGGACAGGGGAATTCACCCCTCCACTTT. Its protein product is CASRFRFPGQGNSPLHF. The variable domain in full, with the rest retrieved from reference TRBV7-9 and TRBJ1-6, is DTGVSQNPRHKITKRGQNVTFRCDPISEHNRLYWYRQTLGQGPEFLTYFQNEAQLEKSRLLSDRFSAERPKGSFSTLEIQRTEQGDSAMYLCASRFRFPGQGNSPLHFGNGTRLTVT.